The following is a T cell receptor beta chain sequence with its context. This sample was included in a study of blood T cell repertoires in COVID-19. About the study: Whether acute or convalescent, the COVID-19 samples came from the United States, Italy and Spain.

Profiling relied on immunoSEQ multiplex PCR, and the TCRdb table lists in-frame clones only, not all of them. The sample holds about 180,000 clones, approximately 85% seen once. Trimming removed 6 bases from V and 7 bases from J; junction bases left unmatched: 6. Per the germline V gene, CDR1 is MDHEN and CDR2 is SYDVKM. CDR3 length: 13 residues. The sequence was obtained from a woman aged 30 to 39 who had recovered from COVID-19. Material: PBMCs or T cells enriched from blood (not recorded which). V and J are TRBV28 and TRBJ1-2; TRBD1 matches 9 bases. The CDR3 DNA sequence: TGTGCCAGCAGGACAGGGGGTAGGGGTGGCTACACCTTC. This codes for CASRTGGRGGYTF.